This T cell receptor beta chain appears in the sequencing data of a study of beta chain features in type 1 diabetes. The sample holds a few counts of this clone. Its specificity is not known. The isolated RNA, all of it, was reverse transcribed, so expressed TCRB transcripts were what got sequenced. TCRdb keeps only in-frame clones here, not all; method: immunoSEQ multiplex PCR. The repertoire includes about 340,000 clones, approximately 9.7% of them detected once, and approximately 1% sits in the top ten. Every participating donor gave one draw, a heparinised blood sample averaging about 110 mL. Each of the CD4+ naive, central memory, regulatory and stem cell-like memory populations was sorted via CD45RO/CCR7/CD25/CD127/CD95/CD27. Germline V CDR1 and CDR2: SGHAT, FQNNGV. CDR3 size: 18 residues. Trimming cost V 0 bases and J 2 bases; bases outside gene matches: 6. General study findings and limits: Lower insertion and higher deletion counts appeared at VDJ junctions in type 1 diabetes patients. A potential influence of HLA type upon TCRB rearrangement remained unresolved herein. Moderately but significantly shorter TCRB CDR3s were found in Type 1 diabetes patients in all four CD4+ subsets.

V and J are TRBV11-2 and TRBJ2-6; 8 bases match TRBD1. Sequenced input: central memory CD4+ T cells from blood. This TCR came from a man in his thirties or forties with type 1 diabetes. The CDR3 DNA sequence: TGTGCCAGCAGCTTAGAGGCAGGGGGCCCAACTGGGGCCAACGTCCTGACTTTC. Its translation is CASSLEAGGPTGANVLTF.